Listed below are T cell receptor beta chains from one sample, sequenced in a study of cytomegalovirus exposure and HLA in healthy donors. Clones were sequenced by immunoSEQ multiplex PCR, and TCRdb holds only the in-frame ones, with some missing. The sample lists 200,000 to 250,000 clones; roughly 84% were seen once. The source material was PBMCs. These receptors all come from a man in his fifties in good health and CMV-seronegative. Both conserved end residues are part of each CDR3. The D gene is left open where the match is weak. Only part of the rows carry a size: once, few, many, or a class if the clone is expanded.

clone_size d_call j_call v_call cdr3_nt cdr3_aa
- TRBD2 TRBJ2-3 TRBV19 TGTGCCAGTAGTAAGTGGGGGGGGGAGAGCACAGATACGCAGTATTTT CASSKWGGESTDTQYF
- - TRBJ2-3 TRBV27 TGTGCCAGCAGTAGTAACAGGGAGCGAGGACCAGATACGCAGTATTTT CASSSNRERGPDTQYF
- TRBD2 TRBJ2-5 TRBV28 TGTGCCAGCAGTCTGCCGGGACTAGCCTCGACCCAGTACTTC CASSLPGLASTQYF
- TRBD2 TRBJ2-1 TRBV10-3 TGTGCCATCGGAACCGGGACTAGGAGGGGCAATGAGCAGTTCTTC CAIGTGTRRGNEQFF
- TRBD2 TRBJ2-2 TRBV19 TGTGCCAGTAGTATACCAGCGGGAGGGCCTTTGGTCGGGGAGCTGTTTTTT CASSIPAGGPLVGELFF
- - TRBJ1-6 TRBV18 TGTGCCAGCTCTCGAACCTTGCAGGGTTCTGATAATTCACCCCTCCACTTT CASSRTLQGSDNSPLHF
- - TRBJ2-3 TRBV4-1 TGCGCCAGCAGCCTCACCCCCGCGGGATACAACACAGATACGCAGTATTTT CASSLTPAGYNTDTQYF
once - TRBJ2-7 TRBV4-1 TGCGCCAGCAGCCAATATGGGCTGACCTACGAGCAGTACTTC CASSQYGLTYEQYF
- - TRBJ2-1 TRBV5-1 TGCGCCAGCAGCTTCGGACAGACATCCTACAATGAGCAGTTCTTC CASSFGQTSYNEQFF
- TRBD2 TRBJ2-5 TRBV7-6 TGTGCCAGCAGCCTTTCAGGACTAGCGGGAGTAGAGACCCAGTACTTC CASSLSGLAGVETQYF
once - TRBJ1-1 TRBV6-6 TGTGCCAGCAGTTATCAGGGTACGAACACTGAAGCTTTCTTT CASSYQGTNTEAFF
- - TRBJ1-2 TRBV30 TGTGCCTGGACCCCCTTTGGGACACCCCGGGAAGGCTACACCTTC CAWTPFGTPREGYTF
few TRBD2 TRBJ2-3 TRBV6-4 TGTGCCAGCAGTGACTCGGCTAGCGGTCCGCAGTATTTT CASSDSASGPQYF
once - TRBJ1-5 TRBV6-1 TGTGCCAGCAGTGTGACAGGCTTTAGCAATCAGCCCCAGCATTTT CASSVTGFSNQPQHF
- - TRBJ2-3 TRBV7-3 TGTGCCAGCAGCTTAACGGGCCGTGATACGCAGTATTTT CASSLTGRDTQYF
few TRBD1 TRBJ1-1 TRBV6-6 TGTGCCAGCAGTTCCGGGACAGGGAGCACTGAAGCTTTCTTT CASSSGTGSTEAFF
- TRBD2 TRBJ2-3 TRBV15 TGTGCCACCAGCAGCCCGAGCGGGAGAAGGACAGATACGCAGTATTTT CATSSPSGRRTDTQYF
- - TRBJ2-3 TRBV6-1 TGTGCCTCGTCGAGAACGGGAGTAGGCACAGATACGCAGTATTTT CASSRTGVGTDTQYF
- TRBD2 TRBJ2-7 TRBV28 TGTGCCAGCAGTTTATTAGCGGGAGGGCCGTCGGGGGAGCAGTACTTC CASSLLAGGPSGEQYF
- - TRBJ2-7 TRBV29-1 TGCAGCGTTGTGGTCAGGTCCTCCTACGAGCAGTACTTC CSVVVRSSYEQYF
- - TRBJ2-7 TRBV28 TGTGCCAGCAGCATCGGCGGGACCAGCTCCTACGAGCAGTACTTC CASSIGGTSSYEQYF
- - TRBJ1-2 TRBV21-1 TGTGCCAGCAGCAAAGATCCGGGACAGGGGACTGTTTGTTGGAATGGCTACACCTTC CASSKDPGQGTVCWNGYTF
- - TRBJ2-6 TRBV2 TGTGCCAGCAGTCCAGGAACTGGGGCCAACGTCCTGACTTTC CASSPGTGANVLTF
- - TRBJ1-5 TRBV2 TGTGCCAGCAGTGAACTCGGAGATGGCAATCAGCCCCAGCATTTT CASSELGDGNQPQHF
- - TRBJ2-1 TRBV30 TGTGCCTGGACCGGCTCCTACAATGAGCAGTTCTTC CAWTGSYNEQFF
- - TRBJ1-1 TRBV28 TGTGCCAGCCTCTCTTTCGGACAGAACACTGAAGCTTTCTTT CASLSFGQNTEAFF
- - TRBJ1-4 TRBV9 TGTGCCAGCAGCTCTGCGGGAATGGGGGCTAATGAAAAACTGTTTTTT CASSSAGMGANEKLFF
- - TRBJ2-7 TRBV5-1 TGCGCCAGCAGCCCCCTGCCACAAGCGGGACAGGTCGAGCAGTACTTC CASSPLPQAGQVEQYF
once TRBD1 TRBJ1-5 TRBV28 TGTGCCAGCACCGCACGGGACAGGGGTGCTCAGCCCCAGCATTTT CASTARDRGAQPQHF
few TRBD1 TRBJ2-5 TRBV5-1 TGCGCCAGCAGCCCCGGACAGGGGTACGAGACCCAGTACTTC CASSPGQGYETQYF
- TRBD1 TRBJ2-7 TRBV6-5 TGTGCCAGCAGTCTAACCTTGACAGGGAACTACGAGCAGTACTTC CASSLTLTGNYEQYF
- TRBD1 TRBJ1-2 TRBV5-4 TGTGCCAGCAATCCGGGACAGGGGAACTATGGCTACACCTTC CASNPGQGNYGYTF
- - TRBJ1-5 TRBV30 TGTGCCTGGAGTGTATCAGATTATAGCAATCAGCCCCAGCATTTT CAWSVSDYSNQPQHF
- - TRBJ2-5 TRBV5-1 TGCGCCAGCAGCTTGGTGGGGCGAGAGACCCAGTACTTC CASSLVGRETQYF
- - TRBJ1-4 TRBV7-8 TGTGCCAGCAGCTCGATCCTGACAGGCGAAAATGAAAAACTGTTTTTT CASSSILTGENEKLFF
- TRBD2 TRBJ2-1 TRBV12-5 TGTGCTAGTGGTTTGGTATCCCTGGCTAGCGGGTACTACAATGAGCAGTTCTTC CASGLVSLASGYYNEQFF
few TRBD2 TRBJ2-5 TRBV9 TGTGCCAGCAGCGTCACAGCGGGACAAGAGACCCAGTACTTC CASSVTAGQETQYF
- TRBD1 TRBJ1-5 TRBV28 TGTGCCAGCAGTTTAAGACAGGGAAGCAATCAGCCCCAGCATTTT CASSLRQGSNQPQHF
- - TRBJ1-1 TRBV27 TGTGCCAGCAGTTTTTCGGGGAAAGCTTTCTTT CASSFSGKAFF